This is a list of T cell receptor beta chains from one sample in a study of brain T cells in children with intractable seizures. TCRdb's table, derived via immunoSEQ multiplex PCR, lists solely in-frame clones and lacks some. The sample includes about 40,000 clones, around nine tenths of them seen just once. The source was peripheral blood, collected at surgery. These receptors were obtained from a girl aged 2-9 years with tuberous sclerosis and intractable seizures. Both conserved end residues are part of each CDR3. Fields, in order: D gene, J gene, clone size, V gene, CDR3 DNA, CDR3 protein. A D gene is named only where the DNA matches it firmly. Rows may omit the clone size; those that give it use once, few, many or a size class.

TRBD2,TRBJ2-7,-,TRBV5-1,TGCGCCAGCAGCTGGACTAGCGGGGGGGCCTTGAACGAGCAGTACTTC,CASSWTSGGALNEQYF
TRBD2,TRBJ2-1,-,TRBV5-1,TGCGCCAGCACCACAAGCGGGAGCATCTTCTCCTACAATGAGCAGTTCTTC,CASTTSGSIFSYNEQFF
TRBD1,TRBJ2-2,-,TRBV5-4,TGTGCCAGCAGCACTTGGACAGGGGCGAACACCGGGGAGCTGTTTTTT,CASSTWTGANTGELFF
-,TRBJ1-1,-,TRBV18,TGTGCCAGCTCCCGGGGGGGGGCCCGGGCTGAAGCTTTCTTT,CASSRGGARAEAFF
-,TRBJ1-5,-,TRBV20-1,TGCAGTGCTAGTGATCGCAATCAGCCCCAGCATTTT,CSASDRNQPQHF
-,TRBJ2-1,once,TRBV7-9,TGTGCCAGCAGCCCAAGACTAGGGGAGAGCTCCTACAATGAGCAGTTCTTC,CASSPRLGESSYNEQFF
-,TRBJ2-3,-,TRBV5-5,TGTGCCAGCAGTCCATCGGCAGATACGCAGTATTTT,CASSPSADTQYF
-,TRBJ1-1,-,TRBV9,TGTGCCAGCAGCACGACAGTCATGAACACTGAAGCTTTCTTT,CASSTTVMNTEAFF
-,TRBJ1-6,-,TRBV10-3,TGTGCCATCAGTCCCGACCCGGCTTGGTCCGTACATTATTCACCCCTCCACTTT,CAISPDPAWSVHYSPLHF
-,TRBJ2-3,-,TRBV6-5,TGTGCCAGCATCGAGGTCCCAGAGAGCACAGATACGCAGTATTTT,CASIEVPESTDTQYF
-,TRBJ2-3,-,TRBV4-2,TGTGCCAGCAGCCAAACGATTTCTCGGGGCGGGGCTTACACAGATACGCAGTATTTT,CASSQTISRGGAYTDTQYF
-,TRBJ1-3,-,TRBV6-1,TGTGCCAGCAGTGAAGCTCCACCTGGATCCGGAAACACCATATATTTT,CASSEAPPGSGNTIYF
-,TRBJ1-2,-,TRBV19,TGTGCCAGTAGTATAGATCTGGTCAGCTATGGCTACACCTTC,CASSIDLVSYGYTF
-,TRBJ2-5,-,TRBV7-8,TGTGCCAGCAGCTCCCGGGACTCCAAAGAGACCCAGTACTTC,CASSSRDSKETQYF
-,TRBJ2-2,-,TRBV7-9,TGTGCCAGCAGCTTAGGGCCAGGGGAATCCGGGGAGCTGTTTTTT,CASSLGPGESGELFF
TRBD2,TRBJ2-3,-,TRBV19,TGTGCCAGTAGTACGTTCCGGGGGAGGGGTAGACCTAGCGCAACAGATACGCAGTATTTT,CASSTFRGRGRPSATDTQYF
TRBD2,TRBJ2-1,large,TRBV7-8,TGTGCCAGCAGCTTAGGGGGCGCGGGGACTAACAATGAGCAGTTCTTC,CASSLGGAGTNNEQFF
-,TRBJ2-3,-,TRBV30,TGTGCCTGGAGTGCCACAGGGGGGGCAGATACGCAGTATTTT,CAWSATGGADTQYF
-,TRBJ1-4,-,TRBV5-8,TGTGCCAGCAGCTTGTCGAGTCGAACTAATGAAAAACTGTTTTTT,CASSLSSRTNEKLFF
-,TRBJ2-7,-,TRBV7-3,TGTGCCAGCAGCCCCGGGCTTTTGGAGCAGTACTTC,CASSPGLLEQYF
TRBD1,TRBJ2-3,-,TRBV5-1,TGCGCCAGCACCTCGACTCCGGGACAGGGGGCAGATACGCAGTATTTT,CASTSTPGQGADTQYF
-,TRBJ1-2,-,TRBV2,TGTGCCAGCAGTGAAGCGCTTAACTATGGCTACACCTTC,CASSEALNYGYTF
TRBD1,TRBJ1-2,-,TRBV3-1/TRBV3-2,TGTGCCAGCAGACTAACCGGGACAGGGGCCTATGGCTACACCTTC,CASRLTGTGAYGYTF
-,TRBJ2-2,-,TRBV6-5,TGTGCCAGCATACGTCCGAGGACCGGGGAGCTGTTTTTT,CASIRPRTGELFF
TRBD1,TRBJ2-3,-,TRBV2,TGTGCCAGCAGTGAAACCCGGACAGGGAGCACAGATACGCAGTATTTT,CASSETRTGSTDTQYF
-,TRBJ2-7,few,TRBV28,TGTGCCAGCAGTTTGGATACCTACGAGCAGTACTTC,CASSLDTYEQYF
-,TRBJ1-1,-,TRBV7-2,TGTGCCAGCAGCTCCTCTCCGGGATCTATGAACACTGAAGCTTTCTTT,CASSSSPGSMNTEAFF
TRBD2,TRBJ2-1,-,TRBV2,TGTGCCAGCCGGACTAGCGGGTTGTACAATGAGCAGTTCTTC,CASRTSGLYNEQFF
TRBD1,TRBJ1-2,few,TRBV2,TGTGCCAGCAGAGCCGGGACAGGCTATGGCTACACCTTC,CASRAGTGYGYTF
TRBD1,TRBJ2-2,-,TRBV10-3,TGTGCCACCAAAGGACAGGAGAACACCGGGGAGCTGTTTTTT,CATKGQENTGELFF
-,TRBJ2-3,once,TRBV24-1,TGTGCCACCAGTGATACACAGGTTAACTGGGCGCAGTATTTT,CATSDTQVNWAQYF
-,TRBJ2-1,-,TRBV5-1,TGCGCCAGCAGCACGGGTAGGCCCACATACAATGAGCAGTTCTTC,CASSTGRPTYNEQFF
TRBD2,TRBJ2-4,-,TRBV5-6,TGTGCCAGCAGCTCCTTTACTAGCGGGCGAGCCAAAAACATTCAGTACTTC,CASSSFTSGRAKNIQYF
-,TRBJ1-1,-,TRBV2,TGTGCCAGCAGTGCCCAGGGGATAACTGAAGCTTTCTTT,CASSAQGITEAFF
-,TRBJ1-5,-,TRBV4-1,TGCGCCAGCAGCCAACCTATGGATGGACGCCGCAATCAGCCCCAGCATTTT,CASSQPMDGRRNQPQHF
TRBD1,TRBJ1-2,-,TRBV18,TGTGCCAGCTCACCCTTCCCGACAGGGGCCCTTAACTATGGCTACACCTTC,CASSPFPTGALNYGYTF
TRBD1,TRBJ1-5,once,TRBV24-1,TGTGCCACCAGTGAGGGACAGGGCATCAATCAGCCCCAGCATTTT,CATSEGQGINQPQHF
-,TRBJ1-3,-,TRBV7-8,TGTGCCAGCAGCTCGACAGCCTCTGGAAACACCATATATTTT,CASSSTASGNTIYF
-,TRBJ2-4,-,TRBV9,TGTGCCAGTTCAGGGGGGATCTCAGCCAAAAACATTCAGTACTTC,CASSGGISAKNIQYF
-,TRBJ1-4,-,TRBV10-1,TGCGCCAGCAGTCCGGGGGGCTCGAATGAAAAACTGTTTTTT,CASSPGGSNEKLFF
-,TRBJ2-2,-,TRBV5-4,TGTGCCAGCAGCTTGGGACAGGCCGGGGAGCTGTTTTTT,CASSLGQAGELFF
-,TRBJ1-1,-,TRBV9,TGTGCCAGCAAATCTATTCCACTTATGAACACTGAAGCTTTCTTT,CASKSIPLMNTEAFF
TRBD1,TRBJ1-4,-,TRBV4-2,TGTGCCAGCAGCCAAGGGGACAGAGATAATGAAAAACTGTTTTTT,CASSQGDRDNEKLFF
-,TRBJ2-5,-,TRBV20-1,TGCAGTGCCACAGCGAAAGAGACCCAGTACTTC,CSATAKETQYF
-,TRBJ2-7,-,TRBV14,TGTGCCAGCAGCCAGATTCGTACGTCTGACGAGCAGTACTTC,CASSQIRTSDEQYF
-,TRBJ2-5,-,TRBV9,TGTGCCAGCAGCGTAGGGCTCACAAATTTGGGGGGGGGCCTCGAGACCCAGTACTTC,CASSVGLTNLGGGLETQYF
-,TRBJ2-6,-,TRBV5-4,TGTGCCAGCAGCTTGTTCGGGGCCAACGTCCTGACTTTC,CASSLFGANVLTF
-,TRBJ1-1,-,TRBV3-1/TRBV3-2,TGTGCCAGCAGCCAATCGCGCGGGGTGAACACTGAAGCTTTCTTT,CASSQSRGVNTEAFF